This T cell receptor beta chain was profiled in a study of blood T cell repertoires in COVID-19. TCRdb keeps only in-frame clones here, not all; method: immunoSEQ multiplex PCR. This table holds about 140,000 clones, around 78% found once. A single count supports this clone. Per the germline V gene, CDR1 is SGHTA and CDR2 is FQGTGA. V dropped 5 bases and J dropped 5; count of bases not matched to a gene: 8. This CDR3 has 14 residues. V usage is TRBV7-3 and J usage is TRBJ2-7, with 8 bases matching TRBD2. This TCR came from a woman aged 55 to 70 with acute or convalescent COVID-19. The sequenced sample was peripheral blood. DNA of the CDR3: TGTGCCAGCAGCCCAAGCGGGAGTTCAAACGAGCAGTACTTC. Protein product: CASSPSGSSNEQYF.